This TCR beta chain originates from a study of cytomegalovirus exposure and HLA in healthy donors. Study outcomes and limitations: It was confirmed in vitro that a few of the CMV-associated chains were specific for CMV antigens. According to the study, around 180 TCR beta chains were cytomegalovirus-associated. Most observed TCR sequences were rare, whereas some public TCRs were detected in many donors.

The CDR3 loop spans 13 amino acids. CDR1 and CDR2 (germline): MDHEN, SYDVKM. The junction had 4 bases not matched to a gene; V was cut back by 2 bases and J by 7 bases. Sequencing was performed with immunoSEQ multiplex PCR; in TCRdb, only in-frame clones are kept and a portion is missing. The top ten clones hold 0.65% to 0.85% of a sample with approximately 300,000 clones, 86% of them seen once. The donors were members of the validation cohort comprising over a hundred subjects, separate from the roughly 670-subject first cohort. A note on this clone: Antigen specificity is unknown.

The chain carries TRBV28 and TRBJ1-2; 7 positions agree with TRBD1. Sequenced sample: PBMCs. This TCR came from a woman aged 18 to 35 in good health and CMV-seronegative. CDR3 bases: TGTGCCAGCAGTTTACCAGGGGGAGTTGGCTACACCTTC. It specifies CASSLPGGVGYTF.